This note documents a single T cell receptor (beta chain) sequence. This clone showed up just once. It lacks a known antigen. No qualities accompany the bases; no much larger clone lies one base away. From the cysteine through the phenylalanine, the CDR3 covers 15 amino acids. Here the CDR3 DNA is all that survives: 45 bases in frame from base 1. V lost 3 bases and J lost 6 bases, and the count of bases not matched to a germline gene is 8. The germline V gene (reference sequence) gives CDR1 as WNHNN and CDR2 as SYGVQD. These data belong to a study of shared clonotypes between healthy human individuals (TCRdb year 2020). Looking at the study overall: A couple of women and three men aged 18 to 49 years were included in the cohort. To estimate repertoire size and how much clonotypes are shared between individuals, the study performed deep sequencing of blood TCR repertoires from roughly five healthy adults. Each donor's leukapheresis produced roughly between roughly 0.85 and 10 billion PBMCs. For each donor, CD4 naive and CD4 memory were each run on three plates, CD8 naive on two plates, and CD8 memory on one plate. To increase sequencing depth and limit assay-specific biases, different laboratories used diverse techniques to prepare libraries and sequence TCR repertoires. What the authors observed across the whole study: The small number of donors limited the genetic and exposure-history diversity represented. Roughly 5% of naive CD4, 3.5% of naive CD8, about 2.4% of memory CD4, and 0.4% of memory CD8 clonotypes were shared across several donors. Naive subsets generally had larger estimated clonotype richness than memory subsets. Even with the large sequencing depth, rarefaction of the sorted-subset datasets indicated that sequencing was incomplete. Sampling was restricted to blood, and TCR repertoires in tissue are likely to differ from TCR repertoires in blood. Pairwise subsampling indicated that sequencing depth was expected to affect the degree of clonotype sharing among donors. Compared with non-shared clonotypes, clonotypes shared by all four sorted-subset donors had higher generation probabilities.

Healthy HIV-negative adults with no recently reported acute infections or vaccinations were included as donors. Every donor was a Caucasian adult living in Nashville, Tennessee, USA. CD4+ T cells were enriched by magnetic negative selection; naive cells were then positively selected on CD45RA, and the negative fraction formed the memory subset. After blood collection by leukapheresis, PBMCs were isolated using Ficoll-Histopaque density gradient centrifugation and then cryopreserved in the vapor phase of liquid nitrogen. Analytical flow cytometry was used to check the purity and quantity of each magnetically sorted T cell population. Genomic DNA was isolated from every sorted fraction and measured by UV absorbance on a Nanodrop 2000c. Using the deep immunoSEQ assay, TCR CDR3 regions were amplified from genomic DNA by multiplex PCR. Genomic DNA extracted from each cell subset was distributed evenly over all wells of several immunoSEQ 96-well plates, and each plate served as one replicate. For sorted subsets, approximately 0.2 ug of genomic DNA, equivalent to some 30,000 T cell genomes, went into each replicate PCR. Purified libraries were quantified with a Qubit 3.0 fluorometer, sized on a Bioanalyzer 2100, and re-quantified with the KAPA Library Quantification kit. Every immunoSEQ 96-well plate was sequenced on a separate single-read 150-cycle Illumina NextSeq 550 flow cell. From the authors' description of their analysis: Because only junctional sequences without quality scores were contained in the immunoSEQ output, filtering matching that applied to full-length reads could not be performed. Sequences were annotated with PyIR, a Python wrapper for IgBLAST v1.9, and V/J genes and CDR3 were assigned using IMGT germline references. Reads were removed for weak V/J assignments (E-value above 1e-6), missing CDR3, stop codons, out-of-frame junctions, or ambiguous translated residues. V3J clonotypes were defined as sequences sharing an identical inferred V gene, J gene, and CDR3 amino acid sequence. Percentage overlap between repertoires was calculated by dividing the number of shared unique clonotypes by the size of the smaller repertoire. Repertoire richness was assessed with RTK rarefaction, the Chao1 estimator, and Recon v2.1 estimates of unobserved clonotypes. Generation probabilities for all TCRbeta clonotypes obtained by the gDNA method from a handful of donors were computed using OLGA. TCRdb carries this immuneACCESS record with in-frame sequences only. Its versions omit some clonotypes, under half of them owing to an unresolved V gene in the studies checked, with the rest unexplained. D and trimming were read from the DNA, whereas the V and J calls and clone size are those reported in that table. The sample table records roughly 1.4 million clones; about 98.5% of these occur just once. The top ten constitute about 0.35% of the sample.

The clonotype was recovered from a man aged 30 to 45 in good health. This receptor chain uses TRBV10-1 and TRBJ2-1, and 7 junction bases match TRBD1. Input material: naive CD4+ T cells sorted from blood. Interpreted using the paper, the cell subset or site label stands for: CD45RA+ positively selected. The encoded CDR3 is CASSDLRQGLNEQFF. The nucleotide sequence reads as follows: TGCGCCAGCAGTGATTTGAGACAGGGCCTCAATGAGCAGTTCTTC.